Each of the 29 T cell receptor beta chains below was sequenced from the same sample in a study of neoadjuvant anti-PD-1 for oral cavity cancer. The method was immunoSEQ multiplex PCR; TCRdb's version includes in-frame clones alone and lacks a portion of them. Seen here are 13,000 to 15,000 clones, roughly 68% observed once, and the top ten hold approximately 3%. The sequenced sample was PBMCs, obtained before nivolumab (anti-PD-1) treatment. The source of these receptors is a person aged 40 to 85 with oral cavity squamous cell carcinoma.

This chain connects TRBV5-4 to TRBJ2-1; 8 bases agree with TRBD2. Unmatched junction bases numbered 2, after V lost 3 bases and J lost 9 bases. The CDR3 is made up of 12 amino acids. From germline, CDR1 is SGHNT and CDR2 YYREEE (reference sequence). CDR3 in amino acids: CASSSGGGEQFF. The CDR3 DNA reads TGTGCCAGCAGCTCCGGGGGGGGTGAGCAGTTCTTC.

The J gene is TRBJ1-4, the V gene TRBV7-8; D is uncertain. CDR3 length: 15 residues. Germline V gene lookup returns CDR1 SGHVS and CDR2 FQNEAQ. V lost 4 bases and J 8 bases, leaving 17 bases between the germline ends. The CDR3 region is CASSSHGGPTEKLFF. The CDR3 DNA is TGTGCCAGCAGCTCTCATGGAGGCCCCACAGAAAAACTGTTTTTT.

The CDR3 region is CASSLEHSSNQPQHF. CDR3 coding DNA: TGTGCCAGCAGCTTAGAGCACAGTAGCAATCAGCCCCAGCATTTT. The chain joins TRBV11-2 to TRBJ1-5, with D uncertain. CDR3 length: 15 residues. V was shortened by 0 bases and J by 0 bases, with 6 bases between the two germline ends. Per the germline V gene, CDR1 is SGHAT and CDR2 is FQNNGV.

The J gene is TRBJ2-7, the V gene TRBV5-1, with TRBD2 identical over 10 bases. This CDR3 is 18 amino acids long. Germline trimming cut 3 bases from V and 3 bases from J; bases unmatched to any gene: 15. Germline values: CDR1 SGHRS, CDR2 YFSETQ. The CDR3 is CASSSNQLSSGRGYEQYF. As DNA, the CDR3 is TGCGCCAGCAGCTCGAACCAATTATCTAGCGGGAGAGGCTACGAGCAGTACTTC.

This clone was seen only a few times. The CDR3 reads CASSDAGTSNEQYF. The CDR3 nucleotides read TGCGCCAGCAGTGACGCCGGGACTAGTAACGAGCAGTACTTC. This sequence joins TRBV10-1 and TRBJ2-7; TRBD2 aligns across 8 bases. Germline V gene data show CDR1 as WNHNN and CDR2 as SYGVQD (reference sequence). With V trimmed by 3 bases and J by 5 bases, 6 bases remained unmatched. The CDR3 totals 14 residues.

The chain links TRBV30 to TRBJ1-2; D unclear. CDR3 length: 15 amino acids. V shed 5 bases and J shed 0 bases, with 16 bases lying between them. Looked up from germline, CDR1 is GTSNPN and CDR2 is SVGIG (reference sequence). CDR3 coding DNA: TGTGCCTGGCTGAAAGAGAGGGCCCCTAACTATGGCTACACCTTC. Translation gives CAWLKERAPNYGYTF.

V is TRBV4-1 and J is TRBJ2-7; the match to TRBD2 covers 8 bases. V trimming: 5 bases; J trimming: 3 bases; junction bases outside the gene matches: 15. Germline CDR1 and CDR2: MGHRA and YSYEKL. The CDR3 is 17 amino acids. This CDR3 is CASSDVTSGSLGYEQYF. The CDR3 DNA is TGCGCCAGCAGCGATGTAACTAGCGGTTCCCTAGGCTACGAGCAGTACTTC.

This chain links TRBV1 with TRBJ1-1; TRBD1, as called in the table, went unchecked against the DNA. TRBV1 is reported as a pseudogene. This CDR3 spans 15 amino acids. The CDR3 reads CTSSRRDRGGTEAFF. DNA for the CDR3: TGCACCAGCAGCCGGAGGGACAGGGGCGGCACTGAAGCTTTCTTT.

The V gene is TRBV11-2, the J gene TRBJ2-7; perhaps TRBD2 as D (5 bases). V was clipped by 1 base and J by 6 bases, with 10 bases between them. The CDR3 is made up of 13 amino acids. Germline CDR1 reads SGHAT; CDR2 reads FQNNGV. The CDR3 nucleotides are TGTGCCAGCAGCTTAGGGACTGCCGGCGAGCAGTACTTC. Encoded protein: CASSLGTAGEQYF.

CDR3: CASSSMIEQFF. CDR3 in DNA: TGTGCCAGCAGCTCCATGATTGAGCAGTTCTTC. The rearrangement links TRBV5-4 to TRBJ2-1, with D uncertain. This CDR3 is 11 amino acids long. Germline CDR1 SGHNT, CDR2 YYREEE (reference sequence). The V gene lost 3 bases and the J gene lost 9 bases, with 7 bases spanning the gap.

The chain couples TRBV15 to TRBJ2-1; D call uncertain. Germline loops: CDR1 LNHNV, CDR2 YYDKDF (reference sequence). CDR3 length: 18 amino acids. Trimming stripped 1 base from V and 11 bases from J, with 27 bases between. CDR3 coding DNA: TGTGCCACCAGCAGAGCTTTATCGATGAGACACACTACTATAAAGCAGTTCTTC. It encodes CATSRALSMRHTTIKQFF.

The chain has TRBV29-1 and TRBJ2-5, with D maybe TRBD1 (5 bases). Germline CDR1 and CDR2: SQVTM and ANQGSEA. The CDR3 totals 13 residues. Trimming cost V 3 bases and J 4 bases, with 12 bases left between them. CDR3 nucleotide sequence: TGCAGCGTTGACAGGGTTAGGGGAGAGACCCAGTACTTC. Amino acid sequence: CSVDRVRGETQYF.

This chain links TRBV5-1 with TRBJ2-6; 7 bases fit TRBD1. With V trimmed by 4 bases and J by 0 bases, 10 bases remained unmatched. Germline CDR1 SGHRS, CDR2 YFSETQ. CDR3 length: 18 amino acids. This CDR3 is CASSILPGQTSGANVLTF. The CDR3 region has the DNA TGCGCCAGCAGCATATTACCGGGACAGACCTCTGGGGCCAACGTCCTGACTTTC.

V is TRBV7-2 and J is TRBJ1-2; 9 nucleotides match TRBD1. CDR1 is SGHTA, CDR2 FQGNSA, per germline. The CDR3 extends over 17 amino acids. Germline trimming cut 8 bases from V and 0 bases from J; bases unmatched to any gene: 13. CDR3 in amino acids: CASGGGQGSLANYGYTF. The CDR3 DNA is TGTGCCAGCGGGGGGGGACAGGGATCATTAGCTAACTATGGCTACACCTTC. Combining the CDR3 with reference TRBV7-2 and TRBJ1-2 gives the whole variable domain GAGVSQSPSNKVTEKGKDVELRCDPISGHTALYWYRQSLGQGLEFLIYFQGNSAPDKSGLPSDRFSAERTGGSVSTLTIQRTQQEDSAVYLCASGGGQGSLANYGYTFGSGTRLTVV.

The CDR3 spells CASSQGASPSGANVLTF. The CDR3 DNA reads as TGTGCCAGCAGCCAAGGGGCCTCCCCCTCTGGGGCCAACGTCCTGACTTTC. The rearrangement joins TRBV4-2 to TRBJ2-6; no clear D. V was pared by 1 base and J by 0 bases, with 10 bases between. CDR3 size: 17 residues. CDR1 and CDR2 (germline): LGHNA, YNFKEQ.

The chain couples TRBV2 to TRBJ2-2; 9 bases fit TRBD1. V lost 6 bases to trimming and J lost 5 bases; unmatched junction nucleotides: 1. Per the germline V gene, CDR1 is SNHLY and CDR2 is FYNNEI. The CDR3 totals 13 residues. The CDR3 coding sequence is TGTGCCAGCAGGACAGGGGGTACCGGGGAGCTGTTTTTT. Translation gives CASRTGGTGELFF.

The rearrangement uses TRBV5-4 and TRBJ1-2; D gene unclear. V gave up 1 base and J gave up 2 bases, with 12 bases separating them. The CDR3 covers 15 residues. Germline values: CDR1 SGHNT, CDR2 YYREEE (reference sequence). DNA of the CDR3: TGTGCCAGCAGCTTGTCCCCGGCGATAAACTATGGCTACACCTTC. The encoded protein is CASSLSPAINYGYTF.

This rearrangement joins TRBV7-3 to TRBJ2-7; 11 nucleotides agree with TRBD2. This CDR3 spans 15 amino acids. The germline CDR1 and CDR2 sequences are SGHTA and FQGTGA. V lost 5 bases and J lost 5; bases outside the gene matches: 8. As DNA, the CDR3 is TGTGCCAGCAGCCCAACTAGCGGGAGTTTCAACGAGCAGTACTTC. As protein: CASSPTSGSFNEQYF.

This clone was detected only a few times. This chain links TRBV6-1 with TRBJ1-2; D is unclear. CDR3 length: 12 amino acids. The germline V gene encodes CDR1 MNHNS and CDR2 SASEGT. The V end lost 3 bases, the J end lost 3 bases, and 5 bases lay between the germline ends. The CDR3 protein is CASSDGYYGYTF. The CDR3 DNA reads TGTGCCAGCAGTGACGGCTACTATGGCTACACCTTC.

CDR3 nucleotide sequence: TGCGCCAGCAGCCTGCTTGGCCTAGCGGTATACAATGAGCAGTTCTTC. The encoded protein is CASSLLGLAVYNEQFF. V gene TRBV5-1 combines with J gene TRBJ2-1; 7 bases align to TRBD2. The length of the CDR3 is 16 residues. With 4 bases clipped from V and 4 bases from J, the junction kept 11 bases outside the gene matches. The germline V gene has CDR1 SGHRS and CDR2 YFSETQ. The full variable domain, with the rest looked up from reference TRBV5-1 and TRBJ2-1, is KAGVTQTPRYLIKTRGQQVTLSCSPISGHRSVSWYQQTPGQGLQFLFEYFSETQRNKGNFPGRFSGRQFSNSRSEMNVSTLELGDSALYLCASSLLGLAVYNEQFFGPGTRLTVL.

The gene calls are TRBV28 and TRBJ1-5; 7 nucleotides agree with TRBD1. The CDR3 runs 15 residues. The J segment lost 6 bases and the V segment lost 1 base, leaving 6 bases of the junction unmatched. The germline V gene encodes CDR1 MDHEN and CDR2 SYDVKM. The CDR3 is CASSLFLGGSQPQHF. DNA of the CDR3: TGTGCCAGCAGTTTATTTTTAGGGGGCTCTCAGCCCCAGCATTTT.

The V gene is TRBV7-8, the J gene TRBJ2-2; unclear D gene. V shed 1 base and J shed 7 bases, with 19 bases lying between them. The CDR3 totals 17 residues. CDR1 is SGHVS, CDR2 FQNEAQ, per germline. The CDR3 sequence is CASSLGSISIPSGELFF. The CDR3 DNA reads as TGTGCCAGCAGCTTAGGGAGTATTAGTATCCCGAGCGGGGAGCTGTTTTTT.

V gene TRBV7-9 combines with J gene TRBJ1-2, with TRBD1 matching 8 bases. V lost 5 bases to trimming and J lost 2 bases; unmatched junction nucleotides: 4. Per the germline V gene, CDR1 is SEHNR and CDR2 is FQNEAQ (reference sequence). There are 14 residues in the CDR3. CDR3: CASSLGQGNYGYTF. The CDR3 coding sequence is TGTGCCAGCAGCCTAGGACAGGGAAACTATGGCTACACCTTC. The full variable domain, its missing parts supplied by reference TRBV7-9 and TRBJ1-2, is DTGVSQNPRHKITKRGQNVTFRCDPISEHNRLYWYRQTLGQGPEFLTYFQNEAQLEKSRLLSDRFSAERPKGSFSTLEIQRTEQGDSAMYLCASSLGQGNYGYTFGSGTRLTVV.

The gene calls are TRBV6-5 and TRBJ1-5; maybe TRBD1 (6 bases). From germline, CDR1 is MNHEY and CDR2 SVGAGI. Trimming removed 6 bases from V and 0 bases from J, with 12 bases in between. The CDR3 consists of 15 residues. The CDR3 sequence is CASRVYRDSNQPQHF. Here the CDR3 DNA reads TGTGCCAGCAGGGTATACAGGGATAGCAATCAGCCCCAGCATTTT.

The J gene is TRBJ2-1, the V gene TRBV19, with TRBD1 identical over 8 bases. J lost 4 bases, V lost 10 bases, and 9 bases had no gene match. The germline gives CDR1 LNHDA, CDR2 SQIVND (reference sequence). The CDR3 loop spans 14 amino acids. The CDR3 bases are TGTGCCACCCAAGACAGGGGAGTTTACAATGAGCAGTTCTTC. This translates into CATQDRGVYNEQFF.

This CDR3 reads CASSAGGLGYNNEQFF. CDR3 in DNA: TGCGCCAGCAGTGCCGGGGGCCTGGGTTACAACAATGAGCAGTTCTTC. This chain links TRBV10-2 with TRBJ2-1; D is perhaps TRBD1 or TRBD2 (6 bases each). The CDR3 loop spans 16 amino acids. Trimming removed 4 bases from V and 5 bases from J, with 18 bases in between. Looked up from germline, CDR1 is WSHSY and CDR2 is SAAADI.

The J gene is TRBJ2-5, the V gene TRBV6-4; 10 bases are a match to TRBD1. This CDR3 comprises 19 residues. After removal of 0 bases from V and 2 bases from J, the junction contained 12 bases not matched to a gene. Germline V gives CDR1 MRHNA, CDR2 SNTAGT. The CDR3 nucleotides are TGTGCCAGCAGTGACTCCGCTCCCCGCCGGGACAGGGGACAAGAGACCCAGTACTTC. It codes for CASSDSAPRRDRGQETQYF.

This chain connects TRBV4-2 to TRBJ2-5; 8 bases match TRBD2. CDR3 length: 15 amino acids. J gave up 4 bases and V 4 bases, and 8 bases lay outside the gene matches. The germline gives CDR1 LGHNA, CDR2 YNFKEQ. CDR3 protein: CASSPKAGGRETQYF. The CDR3 bases are TGTGCCAGCAGCCCCAAGGCGGGGGGTCGAGAGACCCAGTACTTC.

The J gene is TRBJ2-1, the V gene TRBV4-1, with 9 positions matching TRBD2. CDR1 and CDR2 from the germline V gene are MGHRA and YSYEKL. The V segment lost 6 bases and the J segment 8 bases; nucleotides outside the gene matches: 8. The CDR3 consists of 14 residues. The CDR3, as DNA: TGCGCCAGCAGTCCGGGACTAGCTGCCTATGAGCAGTTCTTC. Encoded protein: CASSPGLAAYEQFF.